In its sample, the clone carrying this T cell receptor (beta chain) was seen a few times. The antigen is not known. The sample comes from a study of identical twins. General study results and limits: Cross-sectional statistical analysis, not tracking of the same donors, underpinned the conclusions.

TCRdb redid the calling of the 5' RACE reads with MiXCR, one entry per CDR3 protein. The profile shows about 790,000 distinct CDR3 sequences, about 20% of them singletons. V lost 3 bases and J lost 2, with 10 bases in between. Germline V gene data show CDR1 as SQVTM and CDR2 as ANQGSEA. The CDR3 is 13 residues long. This same sample was also taken into another study, of T cells expressing NK-cell markers.

Specimen: PBMCs. The receptor comes from a woman younger than 30 in good health. The chain couples TRBV29-1 to TRBJ2-5; D is unresolved. For the CDR3, the DNA is TGCAGCGTTGACGCGCAGTTTCAAGAGACCCAGTACTTC. It is translated as CSVDAQFQETQYF.